This entry features one T cell receptor (beta chain) sequence. What it binds is unknown. TCRdb reprocessed the 5' RACE reads with MiXCR, giving one entry per CDR3 protein. The table records over 15,000 distinct CDR3 sequences, roughly 70% of them present only once. The record originates from a study of identical twins. Germline CDR1 is SGHAT and CDR2 is FQNNGV. The CDR3 has 14 residues. V lost 1 base and J lost 3, with 10 bases in between. Study-wide findings and caveats: One should note that invariant MAIT and iNKT cells could partly confound zero-insertion analyses.

The TCR comes from a woman between 18 and 29 years old in good health. This table probably holds off-target reads from a library built for another chain. The V call is TRBV11-2, the J call TRBJ2-7, with D possibly matching TRBD1 (6 bases). Sequencing input: memory (CD45RO+) T cells sorted from blood. This CDR3 is CASSLGGGGYEQYF. In nucleotides, the CDR3 is TGTGCCAGCAGCTTAGGAGGGGGTGGCTACGAGCAGTACTTC.